Listed below are T cell receptor beta chains from one sample, sequenced in a study of Graves' ophthalmopathy and Graves' hyperthyroidism. TCRdb re-called the multiplex PCR reads with MiXCR, one entry per CDR3 protein. The table includes a few hundred thousand distinct CDR3 sequences, about a sixth detected once. Specimen: peripheral blood. These receptors were obtained from an adult woman with stable Graves' hyperthyroidism. Each CDR3 is given with its conserved first and last residue. A D gene is named only where the DNA matches it firmly. Clone size is shown for a subset of rows, as once, few, many or a class of expanded clone.

j_call,clone_size,v_call,d_call,cdr3_aa,cdr3_nt
TRBJ2-7,many,TRBV7-8,TRBD1,CASSLVGQGWAYEQYF,TGTGCCAGCAGCTTAGTGGGACAGGGATGGGCCTACGAGCAGTACTTC
TRBJ1-5,few,TRBV7-2,-,CASSLLKGQPQHF,TGTGCCAGCAGCTTATTGAAGGGTCAGCCCCAGCATTTT
TRBJ2-5,many,TRBV27,-,CASSLSGGSQETQYF,TGTGCCAGCAGTTTATCAGGCGGATCCCAAGAGACCCAGTACTTC
TRBJ2-7,many,TRBV30,-,CAWSVGVSSYEQYF,TGTGCCTGGAGTGTAGGAGTAAGCTCCTACGAGCAGTACTTC
TRBJ2-7,-,TRBV4-1,-,CASSHPGTNYEQYF,TGCGCCAGCAGCCACCCCGGGACAAACTACGAGCAGTACTTC
TRBJ1-2,many,TRBV20-1,-,CSAREDYGYTF,TGCAGTGCTAGAGAGGACTATGGCTACACCTTC
TRBJ2-7,many,TRBV29-1,-,CSVEWYGSYEQYF,TGCAGCGTTGAATGGTACGGGTCCTACGAGCAGTACTTC
TRBJ2-5,many,TRBV29-1,-,CSVEGGSKETQYF,TGCAGCGTTGAAGGTGGCAGCAAAGAGACCCAGTACTTC
TRBJ2-4,-,TRBV15,-,CATSRAGFWENIKYF,TGTGCCACCAGCAGGGCAGGGTTTTGGGAAAACATTAAGTACTTC
TRBJ1-2,few,TRBV29-1,-,CSVDGPYGYTF,TGCAGCGTTGATGGTCCCTATGGCTACACCTTC
TRBJ1-2,many,TRBV12-3/TRBV12-4,-,CASSLEGTYGYTF,TGTGCCAGCAGTTTAGAAGGAACCTATGGCTACACCTTC
TRBJ1-2,many,TRBV6-5,-,CASSYPDIWAGNSGYTF,TGTGCCAGCAGTTACCCCGATATTTGGGCTGGGAACTCTGGCTACACCTTC
TRBJ2-5,-,TRBV5-1,-,CASSLRADQETQYF,TGCGCCAGCAGCTTGCGAGCGGACCAAGAGACCCAGTACTTC